These 7 T cell receptor beta chains were sequenced from one sample in a study of beta chain features in type 1 diabetes. The authors reverse transcribed all of the isolated RNA, so sequencing captured expressed TCRB transcripts. Generated by immunoSEQ multiplex PCR, the TCRdb table keeps only in-frame clones and is missing some. Seen here are about 900,000 clones, roughly 15% observed once, and the top ten hold 0.02% to 0.03%. The sequenced sample consisted of naive CD4+ T cells from blood. Receptor source: a woman between 18 and 29 years old in good health.

V and J are TRBV2 and TRBJ2-1; 7 bases are shared with TRBD2. J gave up 7 bases and V 8 bases, and 11 bases lay outside the gene matches. The CDR3 sequence is 14 residues long. The V gene's germline CDR1 is SNHLY and CDR2 FYNNEI. The CDR3 loop reads CASEGLVGRNEQFF. The CDR3 DNA follows: TGTGCCAGCGAAGGACTAGTCGGAAGAAATGAGCAGTTCTTC.

This chain links TRBV7-9 with TRBJ2-7; D possibly corresponds to TRBD2 (6 bases). V lost 1 base and J 1 base, leaving 14 bases between the germline ends. The CDR3 totals 16 residues. Per the germline V gene, CDR1 is SEHNR and CDR2 is FQNEAQ (reference sequence). The CDR3 region is CASSLGGQGGSYEQYF. CDR3 nucleotide sequence: TGTGCCAGCAGCTTAGGAGGTCAGGGAGGTTCCTACGAGCAGTACTTC.

The chain uses TRBV7-2 and TRBJ1-4; TRBD1 matches at 8 bases. Germline CDR1 is SGHTA and CDR2 is FQGNSA. This CDR3 has 15 amino acids. The V gene end was trimmed by 5 bases and the J gene end by 8 bases; junction bases not matched to a gene: 10. The DNA for the CDR3 is TGTGCCAGCAGCGAATCCGGACAGGGTTGGGAAAAACTGTTTTTT. The encoded protein is CASSESGQGWEKLFF. Full variable domain (outside the CDR3, taken from reference TRBV7-2 and TRBJ1-4): GAGVSQSPSNKVTEKGKDVELRCDPISGHTALYWYRQSLGQGLEFLIYFQGNSAPDKSGLPSDRFSAERTGGSVSTLTIQRTQQEDSAVYLCASSESGQGWEKLFFGSGTQLSVL.

V gene TRBV6-1 combines with J gene TRBJ1-5, with D perhaps matching TRBD1 (6 bases). There are 17 residues in the CDR3. V shed 3 bases and J shed 0 bases, with 15 bases lying between them. Germline V gene data show CDR1 as MNHNS and CDR2 as SASEGT. CDR3 region: CASSENRAYFSNQPQHF. In DNA form, the CDR3 reads TGTGCCAGCAGTGAGAACAGGGCTTACTTTAGCAATCAGCCCCAGCATTTT.

This clone was counted ten times or more. The chain has TRBV6-6 and TRBJ1-2; 8 bases agree with TRBD1. Germline lookup yields CDR1 MNHNY and CDR2 SVGAGI (reference sequence). This CDR3 comprises 12 residues. The J segment lost 4 bases and the V segment lost 5 bases, leaving 0 bases of the junction unmatched. CDR3 DNA sequence: TGTGCCAGCAGTGGGACAGGCTATGGCTACACCTTC. This translates into CASSGTGYGYTF.

This clone has a handful of counts. The CDR3 DNA reads as TGCGCCAGCAGCCAAGTAGGGGTGAAGACCTACAATGAGCAGTTCTTC. It encodes CASSQVGVKTYNEQFF. This chain connects TRBV4-1 to TRBJ2-1; D is perhaps TRBD1 (5 bases). This CDR3 comprises 16 residues. Germline CDR1 reads MGHRA; CDR2 reads YSYEKL. V lost 1 base to trimming and J lost 2 bases, with 12 bases between them.

The V gene is TRBV28, the J gene TRBJ1-5; D ambiguous. This CDR3 is 12 amino acids long. In germline, CDR1 is MDHEN, CDR2 SYDVKM. The germline V and J ends were trimmed by 5 bases and 3 bases, with 5 bases remaining between them. The CDR3 bases are TGTGCCAGCAGTAACAACAATCAGCCCCAGCATTTT. Encoded protein: CASSNNNQPQHF.